Below, 6 T cell receptor beta chains from the same sample are listed, as sequenced in a study of blood T cell repertoires in COVID-19. Clones were read by immunoSEQ multiplex PCR, and TCRdb kept only the in-frame ones, dropping some. The sample yields some 30,000 clones, approximately 91% seen once. The sequenced sample was peripheral blood. The source is a man between 65 and 85 years old with active COVID-19.

V usage is TRBV7-8 and J usage is TRBJ1-5, with D possibly TRBD1 on 6 matching bases. This CDR3 comprises 14 residues. V lost 8 bases, J lost 3 bases, and 14 bases lay in between. Germline V CDR1 and CDR2: SGHVS, FQNEAQ. The CDR3 here is CASGPGGPNQPQHF. CDR3 nucleotides: TGTGCCAGCGGCCCGGGGGGGCCCAATCAGCCCCAGCATTTT.

The J gene is TRBJ2-7, the V gene TRBV6-5, with 8 bases lining up with TRBD2. V was pared by 4 bases and J by 1 base, with 3 bases of the junction left unmatched. Germline V lookup: CDR1 MNHEY, CDR2 SVGAGI. The CDR3 is 14 amino acids. The CDR3 loop is CASSLGLVSYEQYF. The DNA for the CDR3 is TGTGCCAGCAGTTTGGGACTAGTGTCCTACGAGCAGTACTTC.

The V gene is TRBV11-2, the J gene TRBJ2-1, with TRBD2 matching 10 bases. Germline trimming cut 3 bases from V and 5 bases from J; bases unmatched to any gene: 13. Germline V gene sequence: CDR1 SGHAT, CDR2 FQNNGV. The CDR3 runs 18 residues. The CDR3 region is CASSFTASGSLGDNEQFF. DNA of the CDR3: TGTGCCAGCAGCTTTACTGCTAGCGGGAGTCTTGGAGACAATGAGCAGTTCTTC.

This chain connects TRBV30 to TRBJ1-4; D not resolved. The CDR3 sequence is 15 residues long. The germline V and J ends were trimmed by 0 bases and 8 bases, with 16 bases remaining between them. Germline V lookup: CDR1 GTSNPN, CDR2 SVGIG (reference sequence). This chain's CDR3 is CAWSVRWGRGEKLFF. The CDR3 nucleotides are TGTGCCTGGAGTGTACGATGGGGAAGAGGGGAAAAACTGTTTTTT.

The V gene is TRBV5-5, the J gene TRBJ2-3; perhaps TRBD2 as D (5 bases). Per germline, CDR1 SGHKS and CDR2 YYEKEE (reference sequence). There are 19 residues in the CDR3. The V and J ends lost 2 bases and 0 bases respectively, with 22 bases between them. CDR3 protein: CASSLGQDRGIVSTDTQYF. CDR3 nucleotides: TGTGCCAGCAGCTTAGGGCAGGATAGAGGGATAGTCAGCACAGATACGCAGTATTTT.

The chain has TRBV28 and TRBJ1-1, with D perhaps matching TRBD1 (5 bases). Germline-derived CDR1 and CDR2 are MDHEN and SYDVKM. The CDR3 totals 12 residues. V lost 4 bases to trimming and J lost 10 bases, with 13 bases between them. The CDR3 spells CASSWAQGGAFF. The CDR3, as DNA: TGTGCCAGCAGTTGGGCCCAGGGAGGAGCTTTCTTT.